This entry features one TCR beta chain sequence. The target antigen is unknown. The source of the sample is a study of tissue T cells after allogeneic stem cell transplantation. In the study overall: Pre-transplant PBMCs were recipient-derived, available from a handful of GVHD patients. General observations from the study: Some tissue clones might be persisting host cells; their alloreactivity or antigen specificity was not determined.

Sequenced by immunoSEQ multiplex PCR; TCRdb stores in-frame clones only, minus some. Found here are approximately 45,000 clones, roughly 89% of them singletons; the top ten hold around 3.8%. The germline gives CDR1 KGHSH, CDR2 LQKENI. The V gene lost 3 bases and the J gene lost 5 bases, with 11 bases spanning the gap. This CDR3 has 15 amino acids. The sequenced sample was blood, obtained before transplantation. This chain joins TRBV18 and TRBJ1-6, with D possibly TRBD1 on 6 matching bases. The sequence derives from a woman between 35 and 70 years old who later had graft-versus-host disease after an allogeneic stem cell transplant. This CDR3 is CASSPWGADNSPLHF. The CDR3 nucleotides are TGTGCCAGCTCACCGTGGGGGGCGGATAATTCACCCCTCCACTTT.